The rows below give T cell receptor beta chains drawn from one sample of a study of beta chain features in type 1 diabetes. The protocol was immunoSEQ multiplex PCR, while the TCRdb copy is restricted to in-frame clones and leaves out a portion. The sample comprises roughly 450,000 clones, over 9.5% of which are singletons, and over 0.04% rests with the top ten. Input material: naive CD4+ T cells from blood. These receptors were obtained from a woman in her late teens or twenties in good health. Both conserved end residues are part of each CDR3. The D gene is left open where the match is weak. The size of a clone is reported for some rows only, either as once, few or many, or as a class for expanded clones.

TRBJ2-1 NA TRBV9 NA CASSRRHNEQFF TGTGCCAGCAGTCGTAGGCACAATGAGCAGTTCTTC
TRBJ2-7 few TRBV7-2 NA CASSLEQGSYEQYF TGTGCCAGCAGCTTAGAACAGGGTAGCTACGAGCAGTACTTC
TRBJ2-1 few TRBV2 NA CASARTVGNEQFF TGTGCCAGCGCCCGGACAGTGGGCAATGAGCAGTTCTTC
TRBJ1-1 few TRBV5-1 NA CASSVDRGFYSEAFF TGCGCCAGCAGCGTAGACCGGGGTTTCTACTCTGAAGCTTTCTTT
TRBJ2-7 few TRBV5-1 NA CASSFNNYEQYF TGCGCCAGCAGCTTTAACAACTACGAGCAGTACTTC
TRBJ2-2 NA TRBV29-1 NA CSVGIARSGELFF TGCAGCGTTGGCATTGCCAGAAGCGGGGAGCTGTTTTTT
TRBJ1-2 NA TRBV6-5 NA CASSPNRGYGYTF TGTGCCAGCAGTCCGAACCGGGGCTATGGCTACACCTTC
TRBJ2-1 NA TRBV29-1 TRBD2 CSVHLAGGPNEQFF TGCAGCGTGCATCTAGCGGGGGGGCCCAATGAGCAGTTCTTC
TRBJ2-1 NA TRBV29-1 TRBD2 CSVEGGEGLAGKNEQFF TGCAGCGTTGAAGGCGGTGAGGGACTAGCGGGAAAAAATGAGCAGTTCTTC
TRBJ2-2 NA TRBV5-4 NA CASSPPGTTTGELFF TGTGCCAGCAGCCCCCCCGGGACAACCACCGGGGAGCTGTTTTTT
TRBJ2-3 NA TRBV5-1 NA CASSSGQLSTDTQYF TGCGCCAGCAGCTCCGGACAGCTTAGCACAGATACGCAGTATTTT
TRBJ2-5 NA TRBV7-3 NA CASSSNRGLQETQYF TGTGCCAGCAGCTCAAACAGGGGACTCCAAGAGACCCAGTACTTC
TRBJ2-7 few TRBV6-5 NA CASSGAAYYEQYF TGTGCCAGCAGTGGGGCAGCGTACTACGAGCAGTACTTC
TRBJ2-4 NA TRBV15 NA CATSRDSTVKNIQYF TGTGCCACCAGCAGAGATTCGACGGTAAAAAACATTCAGTACTTC
TRBJ2-5 NA TRBV5-1 NA CASSTQGGETQYF TGCGCCAGCAGCACACAGGGTGGAGAGACCCAGTACTTC
TRBJ2-3 few TRBV7-2 NA CASSVWAGTQYF TGTGCCAGCAGTGTCTGGGCAGGCACGCAGTATTTT
TRBJ2-4 few TRBV5-4 TRBD1 CASSLRDRPNIQYF TGTGCCAGCAGCCTACGGGACAGACCAAACATTCAGTACTTC
TRBJ1-2 NA TRBV7-2 NA CSADYGYTF TGTTCCGCAGACTATGGCTACACCTTC
TRBJ2-1 few TRBV11-2 NA CASRLVINNEQFF TGTGCCAGCAGGTTAGTCATCAACAATGAGCAGTTCTTC
TRBJ2-1 few TRBV4-1 TRBD1 CASSQQDRGDEQFF TGCGCCAGCAGCCAACAAGACAGGGGCGATGAGCAGTTCTTC
TRBJ1-4 few TRBV28 NA CASSTPGSGNEKLFF TGTGCCAGCAGCACTCCAGGGAGTGGGAATGAAAAACTGTTTTTT
TRBJ2-7 few TRBV2 NA CASSGVYEQYF TGTGCCAGCTCTGGGGTCTACGAGCAGTACTTC
TRBJ2-3 few TRBV4-2 TRBD1 CASSQEPSDRELTDTQYF TGTGCCAGCAGCCAAGAACCCTCCGACAGGGAGCTCACAGATACGCAGTATTTT
TRBJ2-1 few TRBV7-9 TRBD2 CASQPRGGEYNEQFF TGTGCCAGCCAGCCCCGGGGGGGGGAGTACAATGAGCAGTTCTTC
TRBJ2-3 NA TRBV10-3 NA CAISPYTDTQYF TGTGCCATCAGCCCCTACACAGATACGCAGTATTTT
TRBJ1-4 few TRBV7-9 TRBD1 CASTRQGSNEKLFF TGTGCCAGCACACGACAGGGGAGTAATGAAAAACTGTTTTTT
TRBJ2-5 few TRBV29-1 TRBD2 CSVPGRGGSGETQYF TGCAGCGTTCCGGGACGGGGCGGGAGTGGGGAGACCCAGTACTTC
TRBJ2-1 NA TRBV11-3 NA CASSRGGLQHEQFF TGTGCCAGCAGCAGAGGGGGACTACAGCATGAGCAGTTCTTC
TRBJ1-1 few TRBV4-1 NA CASSHPRANTEAFF TGCGCCAGCAGCCACCCCAGGGCGAACACTGAAGCTTTCTTT
TRBJ2-1 few TRBV5-1 NA CASSLSGQWNEQFF TGCGCCAGCAGCTTAAGCGGCCAATGGAATGAGCAGTTCTTC
TRBJ2-1 few TRBV2 TRBD1 CASRRMGQGVYNEQFF TGTGCCAGCAGAAGAATGGGACAGGGGGTCTACAATGAGCAGTTCTTC
TRBJ2-7 few TRBV5-6 NA CASSLTGSPYEQYF TGTGCCAGCAGCTTGACAGGGTCCCCCTACGAGCAGTACTTC
TRBJ1-4 NA TRBV6-6 NA CASSPVQTNEKLFF TGTGCCAGCAGCCCGGTCCAGACTAATGAAAAACTGTTTTTT
TRBJ1-1 few TRBV7-9 NA CASSTGMNTEAFF TGTGCCAGCAGCACGGGGATGAACACTGAAGCTTTCTTT
TRBJ2-1 NA TRBV5-4 NA CASSLDRNEQFF TGTGCCAGCAGCCTCGACAGGAATGAGCAGTTCTTC
TRBJ2-7 NA TRBV4-1 NA CASSQATPESSYEQYF TGCGCCAGCAGCCAAGCGACACCTGAGAGCTCCTACGAGCAGTACTTC
TRBJ2-2 few TRBV7-9 NA CASSLPLANTGELFF TGTGCCAGCAGCTTGCCGCTCGCGAACACCGGGGAGCTGTTTTTT
TRBJ2-1 NA TRBV7-7 TRBD2 CASSSGLAGNNEQFF TGTGCTAGCAGCTCGGGACTAGCGGGAAATAATGAGCAGTTCTTC
TRBJ1-1 few TRBV28 TRBD1 CASTVRTGGAPEAFF TGTGCCAGCACCGTTCGTACAGGGGGCGCGCCTGAAGCTTTCTTT
TRBJ2-1 NA TRBV29-1 TRBD2 CSAQWGGNNEQFF TGCAGCGCCCAATGGGGGGGTAACAATGAGCAGTTCTTC